The clone carrying this T cell receptor beta chain was detected once. The sample belongs to a study of cytomegalovirus exposure and HLA in healthy donors. From germline, CDR1 is SQVTM and CDR2 ANQGSEA. V lost 8 bases and J lost 0, with 13 bases in between. The CDR3 spans 13 residues. This PCR relied on a set of 60 Vbeta primers and 13 Jbeta primers. The data were produced by immunoSEQ multiplex PCR, yet TCRdb's version contains in-frame clones alone and is incomplete. The sample lists approximately 140,000 clones, 63% occurring once. The gene calls are TRBV29-1 and TRBJ1-1; D is perhaps TRBD1 (5 bases). The TCR originated in a woman in her fifties or sixties in good health and CMV-seropositive. The sample was PBMCs. The CDR3 region has the DNA TGCAGCACTTTTGACAGCCTGAACACTGAAGCTTTCTTT. Its protein is CSTFDSLNTEAFF.